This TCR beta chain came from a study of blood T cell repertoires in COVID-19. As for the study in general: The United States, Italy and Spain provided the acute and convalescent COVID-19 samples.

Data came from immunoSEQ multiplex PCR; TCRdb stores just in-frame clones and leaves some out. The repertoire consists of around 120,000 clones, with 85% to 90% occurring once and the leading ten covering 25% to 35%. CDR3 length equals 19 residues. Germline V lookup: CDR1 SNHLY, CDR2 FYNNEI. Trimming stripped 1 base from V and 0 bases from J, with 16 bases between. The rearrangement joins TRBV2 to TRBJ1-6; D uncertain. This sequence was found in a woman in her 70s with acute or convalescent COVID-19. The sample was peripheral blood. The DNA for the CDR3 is TGTGCCAGCAGTGAAGGTTATCATGGCACTAGCTCCTATAATTCACCCCTCCACTTT. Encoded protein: CASSEGYHGTSSYNSPLHF.